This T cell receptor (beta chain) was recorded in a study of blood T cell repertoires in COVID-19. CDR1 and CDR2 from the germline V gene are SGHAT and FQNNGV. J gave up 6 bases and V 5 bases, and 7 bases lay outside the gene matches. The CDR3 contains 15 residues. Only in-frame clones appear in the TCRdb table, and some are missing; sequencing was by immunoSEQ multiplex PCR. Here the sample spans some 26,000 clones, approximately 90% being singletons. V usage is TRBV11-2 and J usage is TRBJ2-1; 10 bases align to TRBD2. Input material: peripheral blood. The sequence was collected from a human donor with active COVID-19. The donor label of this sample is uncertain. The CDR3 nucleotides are TGTGCCAGCAGCCGGGGGTCTAGCGGGAGCAATGAGCAGTTCTTC. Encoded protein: CASSRGSSGSNEQFF.